A selection of T cell receptor beta chains follows, all from one sample in a study of cytomegalovirus exposure and HLA in healthy donors. Only in-frame clones appear in the TCRdb table, and some are missing; sequencing was by immunoSEQ multiplex PCR. This sample yields 150,000 to 200,000 clones, of which around four fifths are seen a single time; approximately 10% belongs to the top ten. The sequencing input was PBMCs. The receptors shown here come from a man between 18 and 29 years old in good health and CMV-seropositive. Each CDR3 is given with its conserved first and last residue. D genes are given only for firm matches. For some rows the clone size is stated as once, few or many, or as a class when expanded; others skip it.

d_gene,abundance,j_gene,v_gene,len,CDR3nt,CDR3aa
TRBD1,few,TRBJ2-5,TRBV6-5,14,TGTGCCAGCGGTTGGACAGGGCGACAAGAGACCCAGTACTTC,CASGWTGRQETQYF
TRBD1,-,TRBJ1-6,TRBV5-1,16,TGCGCCAGCAGCACCCGCGTCCGGACAGGGGGCTCACCCCTCCACTTT,CASSTRVRTGGSPLHF
-,-,TRBJ1-4,TRBV5-4,13,TGTGCCAGCAGCGTACAGGGTAATGAAAAACTGTTTTTT,CASSVQGNEKLFF
-,-,TRBJ2-3,TRBV9,15,TGTGCCAGCAGCGTAGTAGAGAGCCCCCTAGATACGCAGTATTTT,CASSVVESPLDTQYF
TRBD1,-,TRBJ1-2,TRBV5-6,16,TGTGCCAGCAGCTTCCCCTCCAGGGGGCTGAGGTATGGCTACACCTTC,CASSFPSRGLRYGYTF
-,-,TRBJ1-5,TRBV1,17,TGCACCAGCAGCCACCGCCCCTCTTCAGGGGTCAGACAGCCCCAGCATTTT,CTSSHRPSSGVRQPQHF
-,-,TRBJ2-1,TRBV5-6,15,TGTGCCAGCAGCTTGGACAGGGCCCCCTACAATGAGCAGTTCTTC,CASSLDRAPYNEQFF
TRBD2,once,TRBJ2-5,TRBV19,14,TGTGCCAGTAGTCCACTAGCGGGATCTGTGACCCAGTACTTC,CASSPLAGSVTQYF
-,-,TRBJ2-3,TRBV28,14,TGTGCCAGCCGAGTAACCTTTCGGGGTGATACGCAGTATTTT,CASRVTFRGDTQYF
-,-,TRBJ2-3,TRBV6-5,14,TGTGCCAGCAGTTTAGGGGGTAGGGTAGATACGCAGTATTTT,CASSLGGRVDTQYF
TRBD1,few,TRBJ1-1,TRBV7-2,14,TGTGCCAGCAGCTTACAGGGGGAGAACACTGAAGCTTTCTTT,CASSLQGENTEAFF
-,-,TRBJ1-5,TRBV6-1,15,TGTGCCAGCAGTGAAGCTGGGGGGTGGAGACAGCCCCAGCATTTT,CASSEAGGWRQPQHF
-,few,TRBJ1-1,TRBV7-9,16,TGTGCCAGCAGCTTAGGGTGGGTAGACTCGAACACTGAAGCTTTCTTT,CASSLGWVDSNTEAFF
-,-,TRBJ1-1,TRBV4-1,14,TGCGCCAGCAGCCGCGGGACGGGGAACACTGAAGCTTTCTTT,CASSRGTGNTEAFF
-,-,TRBJ2-2,TRBV2,12,TGTGCCTCTCTTCTTAACACCGGGGAGCTGTTTTTT,CASLLNTGELFF